The rows below give T cell receptor beta chains drawn from one sample of a study of T cell changes during pregnancy in multiple sclerosis. This table comes from immunoSEQ multiplex PCR, and its TCRdb copy is limited to in-frame clones, with some not included. This table holds just under 50,000 clones, 91% found once. Sequencing used CD8+ T cells from peripheral blood mononuclear cells, obtained after pregnancy. The receptors derive from a female donor with multiple sclerosis, enrolled in a pregnancy study. Both conserved end residues are trimmed from each CDR3. Fields, in order: D gene, V gene, J gene, CDR3 protein. D genes are given only for firm matches.

>TRBD2|TRBV13|TRBJ2-2
ASSTPRELAGGPGELF
>TRBD2|TRBV11-2|TRBJ2-3
ASSLINGGGTDTQY
>.|TRBV7-2|TRBJ2-7
ASSLAGSSYEQY
>TRBD2|TRBV7-6|TRBJ2-7
ASSLSAGTSSYEQY
>TRBD2|TRBV7-9|TRBJ2-1
ASSFLAGGHDEQF
>.|TRBV4-1|TRBJ2-3
ASSQEQGTDTQY
>.|TRBV6-5|TRBJ1-2
ASLLDGYT
>.|TRBV27|TRBJ2-2
ASSLWPTGELF
>TRBD1|TRBV10-3|TRBJ2-3
AISESVGTGPLTDTQY
>TRBD1|TRBV30|TRBJ2-7
AWGQGAAEQY
>TRBD1|TRBV7-7|TRBJ2-2
ASRTIDRDTGELF
>.|TRBV27|TRBJ2-7
ASVRLHSSYEQY
>.|TRBV6-1|TRBJ1-1
ASSEREIMNTEAF
>.|TRBV6-1|TRBJ1-5
ASRVYLISNQPQH
>TRBD1|TRBV5-6|TRBJ2-1
ASRGTGALDEQF
>.|TRBV7-3|TRBJ2-2
ASSLHPRTGELF
>TRBD1|TRBV5-4|TRBJ1-1
ASSEDRVNTEAF
>.|TRBV7-9|TRBJ2-2
ASSHTGLGVAGELF
>.|TRBV7-9|TRBJ2-5
ASSLAQGVGTQY
>TRBD1|TRBV5-4|TRBJ1-2
ASSLGQGGGYT
>.|TRBV23-1|TRBJ1-2
ASSHRPGKNYGYT
>.|TRBV9|TRBJ1-2
ASSVGGNQIYGYT
>.|TRBV21-1|TRBJ1-3
ASSKTKTTSGNTIY
>.|TRBV29-1|TRBJ1-2
SVEDYGYGYT
>.|TRBV30|TRBJ2-7
AHTYPYTGEQY
>TRBD1|TRBV2|TRBJ2-5
ASLTGQETQY
>TRBD2|TRBV7-2|TRBJ2-7
ASSKGGGGWVYEQY
>.|TRBV19|TRBJ1-2
ASSREGTVGYGYT
>TRBD2|TRBV27|TRBJ2-3
ASNPRSGGAVDTQY
>.|TRBV9|TRBJ2-2
ASSVARHGSNTGELF
>.|TRBV6-1|TRBJ2-7
ASSPRGNPYEQY
>.|TRBV15|TRBJ2-7
ATSISRDTAYEQY
>.|TRBV7-6|TRBJ2-7
ASSLGQGGEQY
>.|TRBV5-6|TRBJ1-2
ASSSGYTASNYGYT
>TRBD1|TRBV10-1|TRBJ2-5
ASSESGQGPETQY
>.|TRBV7-9|TRBJ1-2
ASSLLQVGGNYGYT
>TRBD1|TRBV7-9|TRBJ1-2
ASSHRDRAENYGYT
>.|TRBV6-5|TRBJ2-6
ASKTTLGGANVLT
>.|TRBV25-1|TRBJ2-2
ASTLDTTGELF
>TRBD1|TRBV29-1|TRBJ2-6
SVGGGTGDSGANVLT
>TRBD1|TRBV9|TRBJ2-7
ASSVEGAASYEQY
>.|TRBV30|TRBJ1-2
AWTTFTGANYGYT
>TRBD1|TRBV7-9|TRBJ1-1
ASSYPTGGVTEAF
>TRBD2|TRBV7-2|TRBJ2-2
ASSFVTSGGDTGELF
>TRBD2|TRBV2|TRBJ2-2
ASNSGLAGGQYTGELF
>.|TRBV28|TRBJ1-5
ASTPGGNQPQH
>TRBD1|TRBV11-2|TRBJ1-1
ASSSRTGENTEAF
>TRBD1|TRBV30|TRBJ1-2
AWNTGAGGYT
>.|TRBV7-9|TRBJ2-3
ASSQANFGDTQY
>TRBD1|TRBV10-1|TRBJ1-5
ASRARDSYSNQPQH
>TRBD1|TRBV19|TRBJ2-7
ASRSPGTGGEQY
>.|TRBV13|TRBJ2-3
ASSLRGSTQY
>TRBD2|TRBV14|TRBJ2-3
ASSQDLAGVVGTDTQY
>.|TRBV6-6|TRBJ1-1
ASSYFSPDRNTEAF
>.|TRBV7-6|TRBJ1-6
ASSLGGGGESPLH
>.|TRBV6-5|TRBJ2-5
ASSLVQGETQY